The source of this T cell receptor (beta chain) is a study of blood T cell repertoires in COVID-19. Study-wide background: Material from acute and convalescent COVID-19 was sourced from the United States, Italy and Spain. PBMCs, B-cell-depleted T cells, or T cells were the source of the cDNA or gDNA that made up the material.

Profiled with immunoSEQ multiplex PCR; TCRdb holds only in-frame clones, not every one. The sample carries around 190,000 clones, around nine tenths recorded once. This CDR3 is 14 amino acids long. Trimming removed 4 bases from V and 9 bases from J; junction bases left unmatched: 5. Germline V gene sequence: CDR1 LNHNV, CDR2 YYDKDF (reference sequence). The TCR was taken from a man younger than 35 with active or convalescent COVID-19. The chain employs TRBV15 and TRBJ1-6; 8 nucleotides match TRBD1. Sequences were obtained from peripheral blood. The CDR3 spells CATSKDREGSPLHF. The CDR3 DNA sequence: TGTGCCACCAGCAAGGACAGGGAGGGTTCACCCCTCCACTTT.